The 3 T cell receptor beta chains in this list originate from one sample, sequenced in a study of CD8+CD57+ T cells in acquired aplastic anemia. TCR beta VDJ and CDR3 profiles were obtained from a genomic DNA template. MiXCR, run by TCRdb on the reads, gives a single entry per CDR3 protein. The sample includes 250,000 to 300,000 distinct CDR3 sequences, 50% to 70% of them seen just once. The specimen was sorted CD4+, CD8+, or CD8+CD57+ T cells (not recorded which) from PBMCs. The receptors derive from a human donor with severe aplastic anemia or a healthy control (not recorded which).

This clonotype has a count of ten or more. The chain recombines TRBV5-1 with TRBJ2-1, with TRBD1 as a possible D gene (6 bases). The CDR3 covers 15 residues. Germline lookup yields CDR1 SGHRS and CDR2 YFSETQ. V lost 3 bases and J 7 bases, leaving 17 bases between the germline ends. The CDR3 sequence: CASSSGHPEENEQFF. In nucleotides, the CDR3 is TGCGCCAGCAGCTCGGGACACCCGGAGGAGAATGAGCAGTTCTTC.

This clonotype was seen many times. This chain connects TRBV19 to TRBJ2-5; 7 nucleotides line up with TRBD1. Per germline, CDR1 LNHDA and CDR2 SQIVND (reference sequence). The CDR3 is made up of 13 amino acids. Trimming removed 6 bases from V and 5 bases from J; junction bases left unmatched: 6. DNA for the CDR3: TGTGCCAGTAGCCAGACAGGGCCGGAGACCCAGTACTTC. It encodes CASSQTGPETQYF.

V gene TRBV18 combines with J gene TRBJ2-7; D not resolved. Germline values: CDR1 KGHSH, CDR2 LQKENI. The V end was cut by 3 bases, the J end by 2 bases, with 5 bases between. The CDR3 runs to 12 residues. The chain's CDR3 is CASSPTAYEQYF. The CDR3 bases are TGTGCCAGCTCACCCACCGCCTACGAGCAGTACTTC. Full variable domain (rest looked up from reference TRBV18 and TRBJ2-7): NAGVMQNPRHLVRRRGQEARLRCSPMKGHSHVYWYRQLPEEGLKFMVYLQKENIIDESGMPKERFSAEFPKEGPSILRIQQVVRGDSAAYFCASSPTAYEQYFGPGTRLTVT.